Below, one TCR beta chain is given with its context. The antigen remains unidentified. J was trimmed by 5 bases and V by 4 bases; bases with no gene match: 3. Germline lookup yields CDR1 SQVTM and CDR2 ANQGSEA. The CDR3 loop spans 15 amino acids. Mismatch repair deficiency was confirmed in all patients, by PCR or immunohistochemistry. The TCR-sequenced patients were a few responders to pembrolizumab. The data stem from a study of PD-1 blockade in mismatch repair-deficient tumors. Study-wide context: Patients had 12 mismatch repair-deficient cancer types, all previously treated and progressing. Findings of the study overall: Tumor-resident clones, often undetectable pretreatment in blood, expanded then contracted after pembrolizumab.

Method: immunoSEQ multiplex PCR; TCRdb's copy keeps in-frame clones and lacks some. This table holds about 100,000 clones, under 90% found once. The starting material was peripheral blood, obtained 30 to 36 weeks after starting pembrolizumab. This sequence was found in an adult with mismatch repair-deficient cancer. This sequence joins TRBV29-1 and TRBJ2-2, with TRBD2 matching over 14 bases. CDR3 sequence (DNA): TGCAGCGTTGGACTAGCGGGAGGGCCGACCGGGGAGCTGTTTTTT. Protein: CSVGLAGGPTGELFF.